This T cell receptor (beta chain) appears in the sequencing data of a study of shared clonotypes between healthy human individuals. Profiling relied on immunoSEQ multiplex PCR, and the TCRdb table lists in-frame clones only, not all of them. This table holds around 340,000 clones, over 70% found once. The CDR3 has 14 amino acids. Trimming took off 3 bases at V and 7 bases at J, with 12 bases between the two ends. CDR1 is KGHSH and CDR2 is LQKENI in the germline V gene. The sequencing input was memory CD4+ T cells sorted from blood. The subset here: CD45RA-negative fraction. This receptor was taken from a man aged 30 to 45 in good health. The rearrangement uses TRBV18 and TRBJ2-2; D is possibly TRBD2 (5 bases). The CDR3 region has the DNA TGTGCCAGCTCACCTAGTTTCGCGGGCGGGGAGCTGTTTTTT. Its translation: CASSPSFAGGELFF.